Here is one TCR beta chain with its context. There are a few counts of this clonotype. It has no known antigen specificity. No much larger clone is present one base from it, and per-base qualities are unavailable. What the time point label conveys for this sample: blood at routine non-recurrence follow-up after resection. Whole RNA extracted from tumor and nontumor lung tissue, or from cryopreserved PBMC samples, was used for TCR sequencing without cell sorting. Only patients with enough RNA available from two or more tumor regions were chosen for TCR sequencing. The source of the sample is a study of spatial heterogeneity in lung cancer (dated by TCRdb to about 2019). Notes on the research overall: Samples were obtained from about 69 patients with early-stage, untreated non-small cell lung cancer from the lung TRACERx cohort. Follow-up PBMC samples were sequenced whenever available, and the median time to follow-up was 2 to 3 years after resection. Beta-chain transcripts were consistently detected in greater numbers than alpha-chain transcripts, which likely reflects a higher abundance of beta-chain transcripts. In the raw uncorrected reads, each unique combination of TCR and UMI appeared more than ten times on average. In non-small cell lung cancer, the study quantitatively compared TCR alpha and beta repertoires across several tumor regions, matched nontumor lung, and blood. TCR repertoire features were related to nonsynonymous mutation counts determined by whole-exome sequencing of tumor tissue. Both alpha and beta chains were TCR-sequenced in samples taken at surgery, namely 220 tumor regions, around 64 matched nontumor lung samples and 45 to 60 PBMC samples. Study-wide conclusions, independent of this receptor: Confirming at a functional level the hypothesis that regional TCRs recognize regional mutations was considered to require additional single-cell paired TCR alpha and beta sequencing. Comparisons of baseline and follow-up blood repertoires included only 15 or so patients. Ubiquitous expanded tumor TCRs showed up in blood more often at tumor resection than at routine follow-up.

The germline V gene (reference sequence) yields LGHDT for CDR1 and YNNKEL for CDR2. V and J lose 3 bases and 0 bases, and a span of 9 bases separates them. Taken from cysteine to phenylalanine, the CDR3 has 15 residues. Only the CDR3 part of the read is kept: 45 bases, read in frame from the first base. The library was produced with 5' RACE. Sequencing was performed on a NextSeq 500. To allow correction of PCR and sequencing errors, the TCR library protocol tagged every TCR cDNA molecule with a unique molecular identifier. Regarding the original processing steps: Decombinator tools were used for TCR identification, UMI-based error correction and CDR3 extraction. Expanded TCRs were defined as those above a frequency of 2 per 1,000, corresponding to the top 1% of the tumor frequency distribution. Renyi diversity was computed with the R vegan package after each repertoire had been subsampled 100 times to 5,000 TCRs. CDR3 similarity networks were built from amino acid triplet string-kernel similarity, with CDR3s being connected when pairwise similarity was above 0.82. In TCRdb, the public reads were trimmed at Q25 with fastp and aligned with MiXCR, with productive beta chains retained. Rows are combined by CDR3 protein, so each entry shows the most common genes and DNA. TCRdb's processing, not the study's, gives the V and J calls here. For this sample the table gives about 120,000 distinct CDR3 sequences, of which 12% were detected only once. Of the sample, roughly 15% is held by the ten largest clones.

Source: PBMCs, taken at follow-up. Here the chain combines TRBV3-1 and TRBJ2-1; the D gene is possibly TRBD1, with 6 bases matching. This clonotype was obtained from a male donor with early-stage non-small cell lung cancer. The sequence in DNA is TGTGCCAGCAGCCATACAGGGAACTCCTACAATGAGCAGTTCTTC. Translated, it gives CASSHTGNSYNEQFF.